These 30 T cell receptor beta chains originate from one sample sequenced in a study of shared clonotypes between healthy human individuals. Clones were sequenced by immunoSEQ multiplex PCR, and TCRdb holds only the in-frame ones, with some missing. The sample contains about 2.3 million clones, around 92% of which appear only once. The source material was naive CD4+ T cells from PBMCs. Subset: CD45RA+ positively selected. All receptors derive from a man younger than 35 in good health. Some clones in this sample may be carry-over from other donors' samples.

The chain couples TRBV28 to TRBJ1-1; TRBD1 matches 9 bases. The CDR3 is 17 amino acids. Germline loops: CDR1 MDHEN, CDR2 SYDVKM. V trimming: 1 base; J trimming: 5 bases; junction bases outside the gene matches: 11. Here the CDR3 reads CASSLSRTGDGLTEAFF. The CDR3 nucleotides are TGTGCCAGCAGTTTATCCAGGACAGGGGATGGTTTGACTGAAGCTTTCTTT.

CDR3 protein: CASSYRQGAQETQYF. DNA for the CDR3: TGTGCCAGCAGTTACAGACAGGGGGCCCAAGAGACCCAGTACTTC. J is TRBJ2-5 and V is TRBV27, with 10 nucleotides matching TRBD1. CDR3 length: 15 amino acids. V was pared by 4 bases and J by 1 base, with 3 bases of the junction left unmatched. The germline gives CDR1 MNHEY, CDR2 SMNVEV (reference sequence).

V is TRBV7-8 and J is TRBJ1-1; weak D call: TRBD1 (5 bases). V lost 5 bases, J lost 0 bases, and 22 bases lay in between. Germline-derived CDR1 and CDR2 are SGHVS and FQNEAQ. The CDR3 has 18 amino acids. The CDR3 sequence: CASSPRWGRPTLNTEAFF. The CDR3 nucleotides read TGTGCCAGCAGCCCTCGGTGGGGCAGGCCAACCTTGAACACTGAAGCTTTCTTT.

The chain joins TRBV13 to TRBJ2-7, with D unresolved. The CDR3 has 17 residues. Germline V gene lookup returns CDR1 PRHDT and CDR2 FYEKMQ (reference sequence). Trimming stripped 1 base from V and 0 bases from J, with 16 bases between. The CDR3 loop reads CASSLEGWASTSYEQYF. Written as DNA, the CDR3 is TGTGCCAGCAGCTTAGAAGGTTGGGCCAGCACCTCCTACGAGCAGTACTTC.

V is TRBV5-1 and J is TRBJ2-1; 10 bases fit TRBD2. Germline assignment: CDR1 SGHRS and CDR2 YFSETQ. Trimming took 0 bases from V and 2 from J; bases not matched to a gene: 5. The CDR3 is made up of 17 amino acids. The CDR3 sequence is CASSLGPLAGAYNEQFF. CDR3 DNA: TGCGCCAGCAGCTTGGGCCCCCTAGCGGGAGCCTACAATGAGCAGTTCTTC.

The rearrangement joins TRBV5-6 to TRBJ1-2, with TRBD1 identical over 7 bases. After removal of 4 bases from V and 2 bases from J, the junction contained 2 bases not matched to a gene. Germline CDR1 is SGHDT and CDR2 is YYEEEE. The CDR3 totals 13 residues. The CDR3 loop is CASSKGQNYGYTF. The CDR3 region has the DNA TGTGCCAGCAGCAAGGGACAGAACTATGGCTACACCTTC.

The chain employs TRBV7-8 and TRBJ2-7, with 10 bases that match TRBD2. Germline loops: CDR1 SGHVS, CDR2 FQNEAQ. The CDR3 is made up of 17 amino acids. With 7 bases clipped from V and 4 bases from J, the junction kept 16 bases outside the gene matches. DNA of the CDR3: TGTGCCAGCAACCAAGAGTTAGCGGGAGGCCTAGCATACGAGCAGTACTTC. Translated: CASNQELAGGLAYEQYF.

With regard to this clone: The same CDR3 also results from other DNA sequences found in this sample. The rearrangement links TRBV5-4 to TRBJ2-3; D not certain. Trimming took 3 bases from V and 3 from J, leaving 8 bases between them. From germline, CDR1 is SGHNT and CDR2 YYREEE (reference sequence). The CDR3 has 13 residues. The CDR3 bases are TGTGCCAGCAGCTCCGGGTCAACAGATACGCAGTATTTT. As protein: CASSSGSTDTQYF.

The rearrangement uses TRBV19 and TRBJ1-5, with D uncertain. V was clipped by 6 bases and J by 1 base, with 13 bases between them. The CDR3 is 15 residues long. From germline, CDR1 is LNHDA and CDR2 SQIVND (reference sequence). CDR3 sequence: CASRDREGSNQPQHF. CDR3 nucleotides: TGTGCCAGTAGGGACCGAGAGGGCAGCAATCAGCCCCAGCATTTT.

This chain joins TRBV28 and TRBJ1-6; 7 positions match TRBD1. This CDR3 region has 15 residues. Germline V gives CDR1 MDHEN, CDR2 SYDVKM. Trimming removed 4 bases from V and 3 bases from J; junction bases left unmatched: 3. CDR3 protein: CASSSRQGYNSPLHF. The CDR3 coding sequence is TGTGCCAGCAGTTCACGACAGGGCTATAATTCACCCCTCCACTTT.

In nucleotides, the CDR3 is TGCGCCAGCAGCTCCATAGCGGCAGATACGCAGTATTTT. It specifies CASSSIAADTQYF. The chain has TRBV5-1 and TRBJ2-3; maybe TRBD2 (6 bases). Germline V gene data show CDR1 as SGHRS and CDR2 as YFSETQ. The CDR3 has 13 amino acids. The V end lost 3 bases, the J end lost 4 bases, and 9 bases lay between the germline ends.

This clone was recorded only once. The chain carries TRBV29-1 and TRBJ1-3; perhaps TRBD1 as D (5 bases). The V and J ends lost 3 bases and 3 bases respectively, with 12 bases between them. This CDR3 spans 14 amino acids. Germline assignment: CDR1 SQVTM and CDR2 ANQGSEA. CDR3 sequence (DNA): TGCAGCGTTGACGTTCCGGGGGGTGGAAACACCATATATTTT. This gives the protein CSVDVPGGGNTIYF.

V usage is TRBV28 and J usage is TRBJ1-6; 9 nucleotides align to TRBD1. Trimming removed 5 bases from V and 7 bases from J; junction bases left unmatched: 3. The CDR3 runs to 14 residues. In germline, CDR1 is MDHEN, CDR2 SYDVKM. CDR3 loop: CASSPGTGNSPLHF. The CDR3 region has the DNA TGTGCCAGCAGTCCCGGGACAGGGAATTCACCCCTCCACTTT.

The rearrangement links TRBV9 to TRBJ2-1; D is possibly TRBD1 or TRBD2 (6 bases each). The CDR3 sequence is 16 residues long. CDR1 and CDR2 (germline): SGDLS, YYNGEE. The ends were cut back, 3 bases at V and 3 bases at J, with 16 bases in the middle. The CDR3 is CASSEGGTLFYNEQFF. CDR3 nucleotide sequence: TGTGCCAGCAGCGAGGGGGGTACCCTTTTCTACAATGAGCAGTTCTTC. The full variable domain, with the rest looked up from reference TRBV9 and TRBJ2-1, is DSGVTQTPKHLITATGQRVTLRCSPRSGDLSVYWYQQSLDQGLQFLIQYYNGEERAKGNILERFSAQQFPDLHSELNLSSLELGDSALYFCASSEGGTLFYNEQFFGPGTRLTVL.

The rearrangement links TRBV7-9 to TRBJ1-5, with D maybe TRBD1 (5 bases). From germline, CDR1 is SEHNR and CDR2 FQNEAQ (reference sequence). The CDR3 has 18 residues. Trimming removed 2 bases at V and 6 bases at J, with 23 bases between. For the CDR3, the DNA is TGTGCCAGCAGCTTATTCGCGGGGGAGAGAGAGGTCACTCAGCCCCAGCATTTT. Encoded protein: CASSLFAGEREVTQPQHF.

The J gene is TRBJ1-3, the V gene TRBV30, with D uncertain. The CDR3 runs to 13 residues. The ends were cut back, 2 bases at V and 2 bases at J, with 7 bases in the middle. Germline V lookup: CDR1 GTSNPN, CDR2 SVGIG (reference sequence). CDR3 residues: CAWSLQTGNTIYF. As DNA, the CDR3 is TGTGCCTGGAGTCTTCAAACTGGAAACACCATATATTTT.

J is TRBJ2-1 and V is TRBV9; D is possibly TRBD1 or TRBD2 (6 bases each). V was shortened by 6 bases and J by 1 base, with 20 bases between the two germline ends. The CDR3 length is 17 residues. Germline assignment: CDR1 SGDLS and CDR2 YYNGEE. The CDR3 DNA reads TGTGCCAGCAACCCCAGAGGGGGGACAAATTCCTACAATGAGCAGTTCTTC. It is translated as CASNPRGGTNSYNEQFF.

The chain couples TRBV18 to TRBJ2-7; 9 nucleotides agree with TRBD2. The CDR3 covers 17 residues. The V and J ends lost 0 bases and 0 bases, in that order; junction bases with no gene match: 6. In germline, CDR1 is KGHSH, CDR2 LQKENI. The CDR3 reads CASSPPSGSGSSYEQYF. The DNA of the CDR3 is TGTGCCAGCTCACCACCTAGCGGGAGTGGTAGCTCCTACGAGCAGTACTTC.

The rearrangement links TRBV5-1 to TRBJ2-1; 11 bases align to TRBD2. This CDR3 contains 16 residues. The V gene end was trimmed by 0 bases and the J gene end by 8 bases; junction bases not matched to a gene: 7. Germline lookup yields CDR1 SGHRS and CDR2 YFSETQ. The CDR3 here is CASSLVAGGHTDEQFF. CDR3 nucleotides: TGCGCCAGCAGCTTGGTAGCGGGAGGGCATACTGATGAGCAGTTCTTC.

V is TRBV9 and J is TRBJ2-3, with 7 positions matching TRBD2. The J segment lost 2 bases and the V segment lost 4 bases, leaving 7 bases of the junction unmatched. The CDR3 has 15 amino acids. Germline values: CDR1 SGDLS, CDR2 YYNGEE. The CDR3 DNA reads TGTGCCAGCAGCTTATCTGGGGGGGTCACAGATACGCAGTATTTT. This sequence encodes CASSLSGGVTDTQYF.

J is TRBJ2-7 and V is TRBV14; tentatively, D is TRBD1 or TRBD2 (5 bases each). This CDR3 has 14 amino acids. Germline-derived CDR1 and CDR2 are SGHDN and FVKESK. Trimming stripped 3 bases from V and 2 bases from J, with 11 bases between. The CDR3 sequence: CASSQTPGPYEQYF. Written as DNA, the CDR3 is TGTGCCAGCAGCCAGACGCCGGGGCCCTACGAGCAGTACTTC.

This clone was counted once. The rearrangement joins TRBV7-2 to TRBJ1-4; D is undetermined. Trimming took 0 bases from V and 7 from J, leaving 9 bases between them. CDR1 is SGHTA, CDR2 FQGNSA, per germline. The CDR3 spans 14 residues. The CDR3 bases are TGTGCCAGCAGCTTAGCAGGGTTTGGTGAAAAACTGTTTTTT. Its translation: CASSLAGFGEKLFF. Variable domain in full (rest from reference TRBV7-2 and TRBJ1-4): GAGVSQSPSNKVTEKGKDVELRCDPISGHTALYWYRQSLGQGLEFLIYFQGNSAPDKSGLPSDRFSAERTGGSVSTLTIQRTQQEDSAVYLCASSLAGFGEKLFFGSGTQLSVL.

This rearrangement joins TRBV29-1 to TRBJ1-2; 7 bases agree with TRBD1. CDR1 and CDR2 (germline): SQVTM, ANQGSEA. V shed 3 bases and J 3 bases; nucleotides not matched to a gene: 10. The CDR3 covers 15 residues. CDR3 DNA sequence: TGCAGCGTTGAGATGGTGACAGGGAGGGACTATGGCTACACCTTC. Translated: CSVEMVTGRDYGYTF.

V and J are TRBV2 and TRBJ2-7, with D unclear. Germline V gives CDR1 SNHLY, CDR2 FYNNEI. The V and J ends lost 5 bases and 6 bases respectively, with 11 bases between them. The CDR3 contains 12 residues. The CDR3 region is CASSIIRSEQYF. For the CDR3, the DNA is TGTGCCAGCAGTATAATAAGGAGCGAGCAGTACTTC. Together with reference TRBV2 and TRBJ2-7, the CDR3 gives the full variable domain: EPEVTQTPSHQVTQMGQEVILRCVPISNHLYFYWYRQILGQKVEFLVSFYNNEISEKSEIFDDQFSVERPDGSNFTLKIRSTKLEDSAMYFCASSIIRSEQYFGPGTRLTVT.

The J gene is TRBJ2-3, the V gene TRBV27; 7 bases align to TRBD2. This CDR3 contains 15 residues. Germline-derived CDR1 and CDR2 are MNHEY and SMNVEV (reference sequence). The trim removed 0 bases at V and 3 bases at J, leaving 3 bases unmatched. The CDR3 reads CASSLSGEGTDTQYF. The CDR3 coding sequence is TGTGCCAGCAGTTTATCGGGGGAGGGAACAGATACGCAGTATTTT.

This clone showed up just once. V usage is TRBV7-8 and J usage is TRBJ1-2; a weak D match, TRBD1 (6 bases). Germline V gene lookup returns CDR1 SGHVS and CDR2 FQNEAQ. V was shortened by 1 base and J by 7 bases, with 10 bases between the two germline ends. CDR3 size: 13 residues. DNA for the CDR3: TGTGCCAGCAGCTTAGATCACAGGGTTGGCTACACCTTC. The encoded protein is CASSLDHRVGYTF.

This clone was picked up a small number of times. The chain couples TRBV27 to TRBJ2-7, with D possibly called TRBD1 or TRBD2 (5 bases each). Germline CDR1 is MNHEY and CDR2 is SMNVEV (reference sequence). Trimming took off 6 bases at V and 2 bases at J, with 14 bases between the two ends. CDR3 length: 14 residues. The chain's CDR3 is CASSPERGTYEQYF. The CDR3, as DNA: TGTGCCAGCAGCCCTGAGAGGGGTACCTACGAGCAGTACTTC.

The gene calls are TRBV6-4 and TRBJ1-1, with D maybe TRBD1 (6 bases). V was cut by 0 bases and J by 9 bases, with 14 bases left in between. The germline V gene has CDR1 MRHNA and CDR2 SNTAGT. This CDR3 is built from 14 residues. CDR3 DNA: TGTGCCAGCAGTGACTCAACAGGGCGAGGGAAAGCTTTCTTT. Translating gives CASSDSTGRGKAFF.

The chain joins TRBV28 to TRBJ1-1; 10 positions match TRBD1. Trimming cost V 6 bases and J 10 bases; bases outside gene matches: 8. There are 13 residues in the CDR3. The germline CDR1 and CDR2 sequences are MDHEN and SYDVKM. CDR3 region: CASRPTGGERAFF. The CDR3 bases are TGTGCCAGCAGACCGACAGGGGGCGAGAGAGCTTTCTTT.

This chain connects TRBV21-1 to TRBJ2-7; the table's D call, TRBD2, has no DNA check behind it. TRBV21-1 is deemed a pseudogene. The CDR3 has 14 residues. The CDR3 nucleotides are TGTGCCAGCAGCAAAGGACTAGCGACCTACGAGCAGTACTTC. Translation: CASSKGLATYEQYF.